This TCR beta chain originates from a study of regulatory T cells in long-lasting Graves disease. Documented time point: newly diagnosed GD, antithyroid drugs for less than 3 months. Construction of the TCR library relied on RNA isolated from PBMCs. The CDR3 spans 14 residues. The V and J ends lost 4 bases and 0 bases respectively, with 9 bases between them. In germline, CDR1 is WNHNN, CDR2 SYGVQD (reference sequence). This clonotype was counted at least ten times. Arm-PCR of CDR3 regions and iRepertoire HTBI primers were the basis on which TCR beta libraries were built. TCRdb re-called the multiplex PCR reads with MiXCR, one entry per CDR3 protein. The table shows hundreds of thousands of distinct CDR3 sequences, with approximately 15% occurring only once. The data also belong to a second study, concerning T cells in Graves' hyperthyroidism and ophthalmopathy. According to that study: Among thyroid clonotypes expanded above 0.001, most also appeared in blood.

Material: peripheral blood mononuclear cells (PBMCs), obtained at new diagnosis, from a patient treated with antithyroid drugs. The clonotype comes from a young man with Graves disease. The gene calls are TRBV10-1 and TRBJ1-1, with D possibly matching TRBD1 (6 bases). The CDR3 region has the DNA TGCGCCAGCAGTGTGGGGGCTATGAACACTGAAGCTTTCTTT. This codes for CASSVGAMNTEAFF.